This T cell receptor (beta chain) was identified in a study of T cell responses to AZD1222 COVID-19 vaccine. Concerning this clone: Its antigen is not known.

There are 16 residues in the CDR3. CDR1 is KGHSH, CDR2 LQKENI, per germline. V gave up 8 bases and J gave up 5 bases; unmatched junction bases: 16. Study conclusions and caveats: Only after the peak T cell response were repertoires sampled. It should be noted that donors were predominantly white British and more often female, and clonal diversity was possibly underestimated. Nearly half of the spike-specific TCRs reportedly recognize variant regions that carry no mutations. Spike-wide coverage was observed for vaccine-associated CD4 TCRs, with dominant responses at 160-218 and 743-854.

Assay: immunoSEQ multiplex PCR; the TCRdb copy retains only in-frame clones and omits some. This sample yields 150,000 or so clones, of which over 80% are seen a single time; approximately 3.8% belongs to the top ten. This TCR came from an adult who received the AZD1222 COVID-19 vaccine. The sequenced sample was peripheral blood, obtained 28 days after the second AZD1222 dose. The chain combines TRBV18 with TRBJ1-1; 8 nucleotides line up with TRBD1. The CDR3 nucleotides are TGTGCCAGCCACCGAAACCCAATGACAGGGGAAACTGAAGCTTTCTTT. Translated: CASHRNPMTGETEAFF.